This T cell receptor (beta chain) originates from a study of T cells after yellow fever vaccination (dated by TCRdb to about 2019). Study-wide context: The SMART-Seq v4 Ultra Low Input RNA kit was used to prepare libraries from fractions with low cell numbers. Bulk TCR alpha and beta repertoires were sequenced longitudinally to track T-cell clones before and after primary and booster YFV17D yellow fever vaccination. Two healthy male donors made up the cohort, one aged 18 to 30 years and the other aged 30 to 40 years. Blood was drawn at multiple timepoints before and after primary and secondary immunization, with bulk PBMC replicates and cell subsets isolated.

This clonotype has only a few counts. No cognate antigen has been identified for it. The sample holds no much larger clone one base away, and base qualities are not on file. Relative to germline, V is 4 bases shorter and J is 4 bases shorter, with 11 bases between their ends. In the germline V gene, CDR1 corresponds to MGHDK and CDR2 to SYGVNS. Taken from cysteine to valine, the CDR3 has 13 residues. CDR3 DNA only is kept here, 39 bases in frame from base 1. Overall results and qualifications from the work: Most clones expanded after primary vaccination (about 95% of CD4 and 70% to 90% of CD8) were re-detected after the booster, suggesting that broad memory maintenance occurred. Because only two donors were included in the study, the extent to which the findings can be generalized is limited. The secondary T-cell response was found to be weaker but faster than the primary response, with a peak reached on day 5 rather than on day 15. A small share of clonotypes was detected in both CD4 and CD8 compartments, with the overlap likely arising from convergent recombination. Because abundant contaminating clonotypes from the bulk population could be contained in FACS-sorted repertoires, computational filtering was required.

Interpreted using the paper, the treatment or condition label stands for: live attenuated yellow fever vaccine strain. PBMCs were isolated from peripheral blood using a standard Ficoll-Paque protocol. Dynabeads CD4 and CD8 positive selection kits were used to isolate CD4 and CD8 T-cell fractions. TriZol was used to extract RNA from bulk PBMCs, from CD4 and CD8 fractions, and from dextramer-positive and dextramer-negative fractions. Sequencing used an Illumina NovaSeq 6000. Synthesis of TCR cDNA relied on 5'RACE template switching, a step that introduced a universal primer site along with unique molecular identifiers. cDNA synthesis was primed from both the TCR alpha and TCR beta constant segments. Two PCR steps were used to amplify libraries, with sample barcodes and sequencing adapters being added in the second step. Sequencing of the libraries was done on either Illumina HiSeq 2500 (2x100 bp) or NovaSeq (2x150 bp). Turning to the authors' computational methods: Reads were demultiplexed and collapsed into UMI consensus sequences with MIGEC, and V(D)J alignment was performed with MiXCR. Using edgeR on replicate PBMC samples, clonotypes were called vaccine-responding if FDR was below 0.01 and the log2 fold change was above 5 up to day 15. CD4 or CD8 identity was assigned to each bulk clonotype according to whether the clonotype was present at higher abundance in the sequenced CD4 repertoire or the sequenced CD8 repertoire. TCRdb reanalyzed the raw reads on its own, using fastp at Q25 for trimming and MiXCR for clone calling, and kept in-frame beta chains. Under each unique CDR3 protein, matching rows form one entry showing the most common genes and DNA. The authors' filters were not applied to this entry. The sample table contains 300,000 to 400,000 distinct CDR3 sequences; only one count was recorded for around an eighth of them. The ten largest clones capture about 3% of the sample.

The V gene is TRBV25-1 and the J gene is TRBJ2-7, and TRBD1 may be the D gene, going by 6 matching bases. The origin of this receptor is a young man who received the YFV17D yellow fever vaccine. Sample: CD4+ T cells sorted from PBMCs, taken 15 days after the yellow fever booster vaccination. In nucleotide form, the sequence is TGTGCCAGCAGTGGACCTCAGGGGTACGAGCAGTACGTC. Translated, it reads CASSGPQGYEQYV.